One TCR beta chain is described in this entry. The target antigen is unknown. CDR3 length: 15 amino acids. V gave up 5 bases and J gave up 0 bases, with 14 bases separating them. Germline values: CDR1 ENHRY, CDR2 SYGVKD. This sample is part of a study of shared clonotypes between healthy human individuals. Study information: CD8 memory received one plate per donor, CD8 naive two, CD4 memory three and CD4 naive three. Study-wide results and limits: The genetic and exposure-history diversity represented was limited by few donors. Though the depth was large, rarefaction showed that sorted-subset sequencing was incomplete. Generally, naive subsets (rather than memory subsets) showed larger estimated richness.

The assay was immunoSEQ multiplex PCR, and TCRdb's table has in-frame clones only and misses some. The profile shows roughly 1,500,000 clones, 95% to 99% of them singletons. The receptor was derived from a man aged 25 to 40 in good health. Sequencing used naive CD4+ T cells sorted from blood. Subset given: CD45RA+ positively selected. V usage is TRBV10-3 and J usage is TRBJ2-7; the D gene is possibly TRBD2 (5 bases). CDR3 loop: CAISSPGISSYEQYF. CDR3 coding DNA: TGTGCCATCAGTAGTCCCGGGATAAGCTCCTACGAGCAGTACTTC.